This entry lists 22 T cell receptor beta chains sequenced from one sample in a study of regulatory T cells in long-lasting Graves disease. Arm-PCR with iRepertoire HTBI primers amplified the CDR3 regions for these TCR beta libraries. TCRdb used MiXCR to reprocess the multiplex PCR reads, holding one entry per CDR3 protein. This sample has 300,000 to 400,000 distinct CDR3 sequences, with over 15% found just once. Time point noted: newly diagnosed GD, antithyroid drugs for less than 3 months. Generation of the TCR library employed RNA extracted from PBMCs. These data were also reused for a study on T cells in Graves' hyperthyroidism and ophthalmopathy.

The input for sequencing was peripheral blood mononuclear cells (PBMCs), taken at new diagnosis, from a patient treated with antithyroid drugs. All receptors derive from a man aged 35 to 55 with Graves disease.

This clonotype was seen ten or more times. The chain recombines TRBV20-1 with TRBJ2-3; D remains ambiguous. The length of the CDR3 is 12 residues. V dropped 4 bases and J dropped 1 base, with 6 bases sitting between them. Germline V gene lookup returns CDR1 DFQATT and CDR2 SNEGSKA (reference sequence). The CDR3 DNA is TGCAGTGCTACCGCGGGCACAGATACGCAGTATTTT. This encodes CSATAGTDTQYF.

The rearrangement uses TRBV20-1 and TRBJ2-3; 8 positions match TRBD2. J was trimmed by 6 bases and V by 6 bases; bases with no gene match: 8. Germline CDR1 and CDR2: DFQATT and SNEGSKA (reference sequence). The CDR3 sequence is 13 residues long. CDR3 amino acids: CSAPPGGADTQYF. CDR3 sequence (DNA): TGCAGTGCACCCCCCGGGGGGGCGGATACGCAGTATTTT.

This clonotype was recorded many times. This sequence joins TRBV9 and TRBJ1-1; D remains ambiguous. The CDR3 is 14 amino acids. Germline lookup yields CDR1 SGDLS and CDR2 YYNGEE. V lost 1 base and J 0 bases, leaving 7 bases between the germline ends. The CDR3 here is CASSVSGVNTEAFF. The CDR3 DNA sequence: TGTGCCAGCAGCGTATCCGGGGTGAACACTGAAGCTTTCTTT. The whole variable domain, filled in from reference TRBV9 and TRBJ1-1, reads DSGVTQTPKHLITATGQRVTLRCSPRSGDLSVYWYQQSLDQGLQFLIQYYNGEERAKGNILERFSAQQFPDLHSELNLSSLELGDSALYFCASSVSGVNTEAFFGQGTRLTVV.

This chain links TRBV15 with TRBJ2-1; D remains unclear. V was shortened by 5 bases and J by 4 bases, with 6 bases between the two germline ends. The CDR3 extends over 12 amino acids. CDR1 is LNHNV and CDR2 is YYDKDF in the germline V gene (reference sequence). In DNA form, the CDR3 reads TGTGCCACCAGCCCGAGGTACAATGAGCAGTTCTTC. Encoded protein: CATSPRYNEQFF.

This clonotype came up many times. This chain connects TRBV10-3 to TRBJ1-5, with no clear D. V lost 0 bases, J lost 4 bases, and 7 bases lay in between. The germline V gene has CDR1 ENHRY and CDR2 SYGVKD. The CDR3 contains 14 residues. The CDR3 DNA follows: TGTGCCATCAGTGAGTCGACGGCTAATCAGCCCCAGCATTTT. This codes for CAISESTANQPQHF.

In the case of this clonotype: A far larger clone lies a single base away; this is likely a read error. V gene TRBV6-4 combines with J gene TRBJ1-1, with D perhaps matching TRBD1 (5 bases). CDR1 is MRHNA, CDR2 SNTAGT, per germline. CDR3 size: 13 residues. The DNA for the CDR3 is TGTGTCAGCAGGGCGGGAATGAACACTGAAGCTTTCTTT. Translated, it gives CVSRAGMNTEAFF.

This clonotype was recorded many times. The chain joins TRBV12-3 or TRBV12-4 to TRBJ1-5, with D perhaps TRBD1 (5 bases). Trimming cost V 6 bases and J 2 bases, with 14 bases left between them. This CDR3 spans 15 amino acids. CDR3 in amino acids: CASRAGGNRNQPQHF. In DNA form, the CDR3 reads TGTGCCAGCAGGGCTGGGGGAAATCGCAATCAGCCCCAGCATTTT.

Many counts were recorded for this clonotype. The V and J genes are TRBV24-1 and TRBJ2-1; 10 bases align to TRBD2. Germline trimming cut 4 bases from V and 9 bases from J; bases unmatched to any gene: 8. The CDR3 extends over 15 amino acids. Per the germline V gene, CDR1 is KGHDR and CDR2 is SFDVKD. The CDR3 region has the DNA TGTGCCACCAGTGAACCAAGGACTAGCGGAGTTGAGCAGTTCTTC. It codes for CATSEPRTSGVEQFF.

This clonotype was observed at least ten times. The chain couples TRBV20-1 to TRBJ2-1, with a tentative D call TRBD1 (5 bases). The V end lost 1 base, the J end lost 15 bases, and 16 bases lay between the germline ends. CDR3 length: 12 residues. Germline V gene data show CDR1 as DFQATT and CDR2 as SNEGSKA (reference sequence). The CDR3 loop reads CSARGQGPSLFF. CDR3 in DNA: TGCAGTGCTAGAGGCCAGGGCCCGTCTCTGTTCTTC.

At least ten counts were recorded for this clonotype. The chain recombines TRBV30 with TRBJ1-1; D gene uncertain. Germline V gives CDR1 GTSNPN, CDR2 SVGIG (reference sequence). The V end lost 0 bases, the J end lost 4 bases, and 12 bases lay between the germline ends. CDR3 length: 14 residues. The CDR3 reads CAWSVLGYGTEAFF. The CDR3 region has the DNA TGTGCCTGGAGTGTACTGGGATATGGCACTGAAGCTTTCTTT.

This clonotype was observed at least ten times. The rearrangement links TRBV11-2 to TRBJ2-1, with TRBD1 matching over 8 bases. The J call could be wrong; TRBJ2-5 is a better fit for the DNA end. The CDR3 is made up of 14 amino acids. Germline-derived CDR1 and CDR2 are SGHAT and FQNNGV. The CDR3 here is CASNPQGAKETQYF. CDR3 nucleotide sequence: TGTGCCAGCAACCCTCAGGGGGCGAAAGAGACCCAGTACTTC.

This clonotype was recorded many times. The CDR3 loop is CASSEFLSHTTGELFF. Here the CDR3 DNA reads TGTGCCAGCAGTGAATTTCTTAGCCACACCACCGGGGAGCTGTTTTTT. V and J are TRBV2 and TRBJ2-2; D is uncertain. Germline loops: CDR1 SNHLY, CDR2 FYNNEI. The germline V and J ends were trimmed by 2 bases and 4 bases, with 14 bases remaining between them. The CDR3 is 16 residues long.

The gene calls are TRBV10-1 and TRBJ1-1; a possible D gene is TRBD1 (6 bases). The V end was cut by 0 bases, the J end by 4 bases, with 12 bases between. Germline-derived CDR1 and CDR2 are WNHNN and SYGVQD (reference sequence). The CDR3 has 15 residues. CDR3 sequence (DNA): TGCGCCAGCAGTGAGTCCAGGGGTGCGGGCACTGAAGCTTTCTTT. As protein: CASSESRGAGTEAFF.

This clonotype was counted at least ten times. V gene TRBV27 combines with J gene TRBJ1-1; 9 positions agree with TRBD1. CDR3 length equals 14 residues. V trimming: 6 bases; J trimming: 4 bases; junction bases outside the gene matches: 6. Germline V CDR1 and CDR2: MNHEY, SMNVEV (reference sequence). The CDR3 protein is CASRGTGMSTEAFF. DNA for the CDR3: TGTGCCAGCAGGGGGACAGGGATGAGCACTGAAGCTTTCTTT.

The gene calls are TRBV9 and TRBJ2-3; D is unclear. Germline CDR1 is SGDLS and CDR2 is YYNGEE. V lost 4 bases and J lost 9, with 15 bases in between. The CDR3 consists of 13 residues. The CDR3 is CASSSYLEKTQYF. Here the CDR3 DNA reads TGTGCCAGCAGCTCGTACCTGGAGAAAACGCAGTATTTT.

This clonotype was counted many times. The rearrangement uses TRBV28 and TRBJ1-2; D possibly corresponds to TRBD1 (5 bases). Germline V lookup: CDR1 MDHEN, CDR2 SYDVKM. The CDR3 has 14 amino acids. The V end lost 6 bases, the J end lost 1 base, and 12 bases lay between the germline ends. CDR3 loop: CASRRQWNNYGYTF. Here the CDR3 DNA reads TGTGCCAGCAGACGACAGTGGAATAACTATGGCTACACCTTC.

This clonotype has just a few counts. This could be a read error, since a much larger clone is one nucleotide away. CDR3 sequence reads: CASTRKTSVSTDTRYF. The CDR3 DNA follows: TGTGCCAGCACCAGGAAGACTAGCGTGAGCACAGATACGCGGTATTTT. The chain couples TRBV5-4 to TRBJ2-3, with TRBD2 matching 8 bases. CDR3 length: 16 amino acids. Germline V gene sequence: CDR1 SGHNT, CDR2 YYREEE (reference sequence).

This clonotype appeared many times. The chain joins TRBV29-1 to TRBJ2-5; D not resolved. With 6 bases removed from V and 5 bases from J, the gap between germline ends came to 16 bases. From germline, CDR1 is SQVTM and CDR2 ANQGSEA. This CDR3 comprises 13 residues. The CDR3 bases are TGCAGCGTCTTAACGGGTCTTGGGGAGACCCAGTACTTC. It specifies CSVLTGLGETQYF.

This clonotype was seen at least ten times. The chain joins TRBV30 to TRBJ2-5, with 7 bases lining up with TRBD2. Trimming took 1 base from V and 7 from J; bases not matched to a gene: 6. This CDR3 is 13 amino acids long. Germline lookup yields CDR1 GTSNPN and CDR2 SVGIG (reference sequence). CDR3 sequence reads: CAWSDLGRGTQYF. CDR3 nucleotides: TGTGCCTGGAGTGATTTGGGGAGGGGGACCCAGTACTTC. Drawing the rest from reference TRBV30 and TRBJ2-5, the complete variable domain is SQTIHQWPATLVQPVGSPLSLECTVEGTSNPNLYWYRQAAGRGLQLLFYSVGIGQISSEVPQNLSASRPQDRQFILSSKKLLLSDSGFYLCAWSDLGRGTQYFGPGTRLLVL.

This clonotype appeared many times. The CDR3 loop is CASSRTDNQPQHF. The CDR3 bases are TGTGCCAGCAGCCGGACAGACAATCAGCCCCAGCATTTT. The chain employs TRBV12-3 or TRBV12-4 and TRBJ1-5; possible D gene TRBD1, 6 bases. V shed 6 bases and J shed 3 bases, with 9 bases lying between them. The CDR3 extends over 13 amino acids.

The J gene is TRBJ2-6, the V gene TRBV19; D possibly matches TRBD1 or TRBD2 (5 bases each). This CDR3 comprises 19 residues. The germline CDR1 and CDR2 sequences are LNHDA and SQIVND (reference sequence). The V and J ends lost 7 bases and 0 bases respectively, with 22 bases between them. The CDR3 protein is CASIPVGTDPGSGANVLTF. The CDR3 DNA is TGTGCCAGTATACCCGTCGGGACGGACCCCGGCTCTGGGGCCAACGTCCTGACTTTC.

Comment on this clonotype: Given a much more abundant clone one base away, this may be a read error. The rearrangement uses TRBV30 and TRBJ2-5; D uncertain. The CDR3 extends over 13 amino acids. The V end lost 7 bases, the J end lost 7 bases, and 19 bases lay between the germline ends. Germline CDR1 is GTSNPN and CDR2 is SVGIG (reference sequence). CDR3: CAYGPVRSGTQYF. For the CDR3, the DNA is TGTGCCTACGGCCCGGTTAGGTCGGGGACCCAGTACTTC.